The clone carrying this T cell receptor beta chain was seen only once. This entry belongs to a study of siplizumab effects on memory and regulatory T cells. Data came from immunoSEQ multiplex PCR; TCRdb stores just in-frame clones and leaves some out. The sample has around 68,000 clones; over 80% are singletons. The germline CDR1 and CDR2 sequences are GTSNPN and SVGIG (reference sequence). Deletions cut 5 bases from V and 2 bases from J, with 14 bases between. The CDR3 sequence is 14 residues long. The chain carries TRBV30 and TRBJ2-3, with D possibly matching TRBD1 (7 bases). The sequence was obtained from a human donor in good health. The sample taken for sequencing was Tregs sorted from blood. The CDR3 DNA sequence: TGTGCCTGGGGGGCAGGGGGGAACACAGATACGCAGTATTTT. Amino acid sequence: CAWGAGGNTDTQYF.